This T cell receptor (beta chain) was obtained from a study of identifying expanded T cells in peripheral blood. The V gene lost 2 bases and the J gene lost 2 bases, with 6 bases spanning the gap. Germline V gene data show CDR1 as MNHNS and CDR2 as SASEGT. The CDR3 sequence is 13 residues long. TCRdb's table, derived via immunoSEQ multiplex PCR, lists solely in-frame clones and lacks some. The sample shows some 95,000 clones, 88% of them seen only once. This sequence was found in a person aged 18 to 75 in good health. The source material was blood. This chain joins TRBV6-1 and TRBJ1-1, with no clear D. In DNA, the CDR3 is TGTGCCAGCAGTGAACTGATCAACACTGAAGCTTTCTTT. Encoded protein: CASSELINTEAFF.